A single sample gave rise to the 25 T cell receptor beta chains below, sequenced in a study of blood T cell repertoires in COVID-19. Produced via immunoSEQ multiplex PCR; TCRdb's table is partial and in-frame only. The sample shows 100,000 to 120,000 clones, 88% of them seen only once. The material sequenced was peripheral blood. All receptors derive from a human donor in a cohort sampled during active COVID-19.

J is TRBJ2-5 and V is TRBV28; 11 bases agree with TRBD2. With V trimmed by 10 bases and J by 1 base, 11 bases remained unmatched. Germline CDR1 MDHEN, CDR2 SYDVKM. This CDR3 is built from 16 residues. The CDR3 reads CATWPRLAGTQETQYF. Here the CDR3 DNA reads TGTGCCACCTGGCCTCGACTAGCGGGGACCCAAGAGACCCAGTACTTC.

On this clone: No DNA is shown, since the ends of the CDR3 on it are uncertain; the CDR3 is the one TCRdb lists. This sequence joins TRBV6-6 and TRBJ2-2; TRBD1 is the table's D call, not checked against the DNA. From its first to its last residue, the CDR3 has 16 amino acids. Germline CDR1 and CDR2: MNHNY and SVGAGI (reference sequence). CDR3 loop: CASSILGQSYTGELFF.

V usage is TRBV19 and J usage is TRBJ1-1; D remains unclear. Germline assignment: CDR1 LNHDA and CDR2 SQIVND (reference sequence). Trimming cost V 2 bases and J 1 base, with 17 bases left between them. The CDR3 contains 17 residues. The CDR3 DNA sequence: TGTGCCAGTAGTATAAGCCCGACGGTCGAGGGGAACACTGAAGCTTTCTTT. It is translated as CASSISPTVEGNTEAFF.

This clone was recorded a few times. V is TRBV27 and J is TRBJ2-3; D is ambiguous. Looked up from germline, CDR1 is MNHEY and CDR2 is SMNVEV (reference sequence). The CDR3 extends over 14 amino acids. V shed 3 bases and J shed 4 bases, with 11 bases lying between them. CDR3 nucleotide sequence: TGTGCCAGCAGTTTTACCAGCGCGGCAGATACGCAGTATTTT. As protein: CASSFTSAADTQYF.

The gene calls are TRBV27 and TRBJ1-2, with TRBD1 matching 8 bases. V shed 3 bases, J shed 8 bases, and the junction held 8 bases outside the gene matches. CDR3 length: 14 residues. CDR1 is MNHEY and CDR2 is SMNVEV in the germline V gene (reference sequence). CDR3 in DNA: TGTGCCAGCAGTTTTTCGGACAGGGTCGGGGGCTACACCTTC. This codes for CASSFSDRVGGYTF.

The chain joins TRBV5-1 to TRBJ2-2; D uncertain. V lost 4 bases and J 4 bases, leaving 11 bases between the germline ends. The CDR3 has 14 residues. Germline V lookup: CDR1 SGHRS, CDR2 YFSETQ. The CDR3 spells CASSPGPPTGELFF. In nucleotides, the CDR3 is TGCGCCAGCAGCCCTGGGCCACCCACCGGGGAGCTGTTTTTT.

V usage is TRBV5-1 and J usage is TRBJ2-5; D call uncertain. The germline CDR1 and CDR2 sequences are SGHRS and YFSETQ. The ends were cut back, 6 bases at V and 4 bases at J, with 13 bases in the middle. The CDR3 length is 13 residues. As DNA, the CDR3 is TGCGCCAGCACGACACCGCCAGGAGAGACCCAGTACTTC. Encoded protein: CASTTPPGETQYF.

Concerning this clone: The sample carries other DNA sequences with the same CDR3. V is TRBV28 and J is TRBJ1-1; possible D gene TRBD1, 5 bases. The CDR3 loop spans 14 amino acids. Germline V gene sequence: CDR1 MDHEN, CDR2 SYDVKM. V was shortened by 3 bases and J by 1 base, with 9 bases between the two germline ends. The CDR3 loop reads CASSFPRENTEAFF. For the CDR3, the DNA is TGTGCCAGCAGTTTTCCCAGGGAGAACACTGAAGCTTTCTTT.

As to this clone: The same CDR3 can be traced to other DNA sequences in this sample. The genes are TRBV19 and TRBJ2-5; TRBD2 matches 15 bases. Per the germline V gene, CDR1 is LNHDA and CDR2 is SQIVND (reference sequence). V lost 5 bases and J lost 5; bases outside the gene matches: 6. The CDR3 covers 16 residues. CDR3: CASSRGLAGGVETQYF. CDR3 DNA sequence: TGTGCCAGTAGTCGGGGACTAGCGGGAGGAGTGGAGACCCAGTACTTC.

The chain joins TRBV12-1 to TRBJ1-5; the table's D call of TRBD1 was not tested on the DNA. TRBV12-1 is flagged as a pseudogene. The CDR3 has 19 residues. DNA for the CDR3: TGTGCCAGCAGCCCAAGAGGACAGGGTAGGAGGGCCCCTAATCAGCCCCAGCATTTT. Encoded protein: CASSPRGQGRRAPNQPQHF.

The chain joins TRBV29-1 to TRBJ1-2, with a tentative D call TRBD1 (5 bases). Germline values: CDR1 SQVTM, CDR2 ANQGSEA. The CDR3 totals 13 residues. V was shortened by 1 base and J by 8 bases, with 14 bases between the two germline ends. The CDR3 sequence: CSVEGYVGVGYTF. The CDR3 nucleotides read TGCAGCGTTGAAGGTTACGTAGGGGTAGGCTACACCTTC.

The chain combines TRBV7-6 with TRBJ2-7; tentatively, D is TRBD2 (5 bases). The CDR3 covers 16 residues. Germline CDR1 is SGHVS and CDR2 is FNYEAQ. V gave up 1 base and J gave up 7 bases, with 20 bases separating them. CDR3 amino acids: CASSLGVLTARGEQYF. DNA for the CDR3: TGTGCCAGCAGCTTAGGTGTCTTGACTGCCCGGGGTGAGCAGTACTTC.

In nucleotides, the CDR3 is TGCGCCAGCAGTGAGGGCGGGGGGCGGAGGCCCCAGCATTTT. Protein sequence: CASSEGGGRRPQHF. The gene calls are TRBV10-2 and TRBJ1-5, with a possible D match to TRBD1 (6 bases). Trimming stripped 2 bases from V and 9 bases from J, with 14 bases between. Germline CDR1 is WSHSY and CDR2 is SAAADI. The CDR3 is made up of 14 amino acids.

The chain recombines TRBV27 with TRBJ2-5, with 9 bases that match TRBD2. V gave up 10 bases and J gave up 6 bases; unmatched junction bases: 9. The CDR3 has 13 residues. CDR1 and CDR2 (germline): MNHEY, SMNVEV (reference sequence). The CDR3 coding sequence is TGTGCCACCGCACTAGCGGGCGGAAAGACCCAGTACTTC. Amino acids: CATALAGGKTQYF.

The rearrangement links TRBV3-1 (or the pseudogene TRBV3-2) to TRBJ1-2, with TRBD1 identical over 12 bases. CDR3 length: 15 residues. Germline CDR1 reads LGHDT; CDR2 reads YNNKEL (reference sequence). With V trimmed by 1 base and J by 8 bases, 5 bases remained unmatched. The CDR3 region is CASSQGGTGGKGYTF. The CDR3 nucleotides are TGTGCCAGCAGCCAAGGAGGGACAGGGGGCAAAGGCTACACCTTC.

CDR3 amino acids: CASSYNPSGGQQSSYEQYF. Here the CDR3 DNA reads TGTGCCAGCAGTTACAATCCTAGCGGGGGGCAGCAAAGCTCCTACGAGCAGTACTTC. This chain links TRBV6-2 or TRBV6-3 with TRBJ2-7, with 11 nucleotides matching TRBD2. CDR1 is MNHEY and CDR2 is SVGEGT in the germline V gene. Unmatched junction bases numbered 12, after V lost 2 bases and J lost 0 bases. CDR3 length: 19 residues.

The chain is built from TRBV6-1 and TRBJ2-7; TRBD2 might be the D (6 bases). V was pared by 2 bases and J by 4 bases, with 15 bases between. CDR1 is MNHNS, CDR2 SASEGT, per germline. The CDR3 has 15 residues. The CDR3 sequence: CASSESWRDIYEQYF. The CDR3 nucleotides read TGTGCCAGCAGTGAAAGCTGGCGGGATATATACGAGCAGTACTTC.

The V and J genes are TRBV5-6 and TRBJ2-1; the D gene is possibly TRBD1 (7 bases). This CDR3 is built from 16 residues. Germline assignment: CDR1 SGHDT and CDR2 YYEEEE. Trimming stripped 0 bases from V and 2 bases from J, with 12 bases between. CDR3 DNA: TGTGCCAGCAGCTTGGTAGGCGGGACAGCCTACAATGAGCAGTTCTTC. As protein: CASSLVGGTAYNEQFF.

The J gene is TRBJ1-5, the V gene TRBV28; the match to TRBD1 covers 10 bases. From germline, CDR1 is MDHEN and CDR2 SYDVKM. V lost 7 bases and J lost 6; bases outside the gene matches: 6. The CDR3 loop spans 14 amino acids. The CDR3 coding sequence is TGTGCCAGCAAGCGACAGGGGGCTCGTCAGCCCCAGCATTTT. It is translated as CASKRQGARQPQHF. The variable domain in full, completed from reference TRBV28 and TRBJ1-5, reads DVKVTQSSRYLVKRTGEKVFLECVQDMDHENMFWYRQDPGLGLRLIYFSYDVKMKEKGDIPEGYSVSREKKERFSLILESASTNQTSMYLCASKRQGARQPQHFGDGTRLSIL.

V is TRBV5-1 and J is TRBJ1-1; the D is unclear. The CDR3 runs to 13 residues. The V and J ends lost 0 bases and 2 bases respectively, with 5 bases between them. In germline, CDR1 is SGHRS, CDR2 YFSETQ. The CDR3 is CASSLGPNTEAFF. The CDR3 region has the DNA TGCGCCAGCAGCTTGGGTCCAAACACTGAAGCTTTCTTT. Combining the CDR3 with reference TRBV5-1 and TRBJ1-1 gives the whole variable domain KAGVTQTPRYLIKTRGQQVTLSCSPISGHRSVSWYQQTPGQGLQFLFEYFSETQRNKGNFPGRFSGRQFSNSRSEMNVSTLELGDSALYLCASSLGPNTEAFFGQGTRLTVV.

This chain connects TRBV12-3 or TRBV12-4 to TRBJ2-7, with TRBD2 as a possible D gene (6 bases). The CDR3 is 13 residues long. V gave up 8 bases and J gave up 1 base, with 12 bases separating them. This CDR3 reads CASRRVGSYEQYF. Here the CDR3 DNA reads TGTGCCAGCCGGAGGGTGGGGTCCTACGAGCAGTACTTC.

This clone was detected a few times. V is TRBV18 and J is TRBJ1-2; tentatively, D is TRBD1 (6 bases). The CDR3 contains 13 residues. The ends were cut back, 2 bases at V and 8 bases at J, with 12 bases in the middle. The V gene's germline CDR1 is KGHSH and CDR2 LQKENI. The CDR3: CASSPGGAGGYTF. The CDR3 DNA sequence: TGTGCCAGCTCACCAGGGGGGGCAGGAGGCTACACCTTC.

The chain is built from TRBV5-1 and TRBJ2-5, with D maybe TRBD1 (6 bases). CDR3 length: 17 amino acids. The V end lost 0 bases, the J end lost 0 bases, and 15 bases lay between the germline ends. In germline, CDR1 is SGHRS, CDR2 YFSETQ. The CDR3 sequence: CASSLGYGQGNQETQYF. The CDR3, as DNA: TGCGCCAGCAGCTTGGGTTACGGGCAGGGGAACCAAGAGACCCAGTACTTC.

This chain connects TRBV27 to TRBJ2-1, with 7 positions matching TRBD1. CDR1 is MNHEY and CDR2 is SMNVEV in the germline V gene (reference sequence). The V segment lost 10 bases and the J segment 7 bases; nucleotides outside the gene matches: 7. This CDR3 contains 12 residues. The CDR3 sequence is CATQTGRNEQFF. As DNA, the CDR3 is TGTGCCACCCAGACAGGGAGAAATGAGCAGTTCTTC.

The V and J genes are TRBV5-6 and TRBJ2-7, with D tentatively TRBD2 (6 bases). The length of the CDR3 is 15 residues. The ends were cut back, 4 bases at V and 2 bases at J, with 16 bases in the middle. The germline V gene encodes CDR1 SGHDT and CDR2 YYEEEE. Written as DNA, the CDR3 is TGTGCCAGCAGCCGAGGTGGCGGGGCGACCTACGAGCAGTACTTC. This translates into CASSRGGGATYEQYF.